Here is one T cell receptor (beta chain) with its context. This clonotype was counted many times. No cognate antigen has been identified for it. Within one base of it there is no much larger clone, and no base qualities were kept. This specimen's treatment or condition label, per the study, means: in vitro stimulation with specific CMV peptide epitopes to enrich CMV-specific T cells. Sequencing was carried out with an Illumina HiSeq 1500. TCRdb reprocessing: public reads trimmed at Q25 with fastp, clones called with MiXCR, in-frame beta chains kept. One record per CDR3 amino acid sequence lists the most common genes and DNA. The sample table shows 450,000 to 550,000 distinct CDR3 sequences, and more than 40% are seen once. The top ten clones comprise around two fifths of the sample. The data are from a study of T cell repertoires in cytomegalovirus infection (dated by TCRdb to about 2019). Notes on the research overall: The peptide stimulations were aimed at well-studied HLA-B-restricted epitopes as well as recently identified HLA-C-restricted CMV epitopes, whose presentation resists viral immunomodulation. The HLA type of each donor mattered for the analysis, because public TCR beta signatures pointed to carriage of CMV infection along with the matching HLA type. General study outcomes and caveats: The ex vivo response was dominated by HLA-C-restricted CMV-specific TCR beta clonotypes, which also provided the single most frequent clonotype in two of eight donors. In both this cohort and an independent cohort of 350 or so donors, the cumulative frequency of public TCR beta family members distinguished carriers of CMV infection plus the relevant HLA type.

The sequences come from cultured PBMCs, collected from culture after CMV antigen stimulation. This receptor was obtained from a human donor in good health (CMV status not recorded). Some clones in this sample may be carry-over from other donors' samples.

This receptor carries the CDR3 CASSPLPYGTGLGYTF. The DNA sequence reads TGTGCCAGCAGCCCCCTCCCCTACGGGACAGGGTTAGGCTACACCTTC. Rearrangement joined TRBV7-8 to TRBJ1-2, with TRBD1 matching 9 junction bases. V is pruned by 5 bases and J by 8 bases, leaving 15 bases of the junction without a gene match. As encoded in the germline V gene, CDR1 is SGHVS while CDR2 is FQNEAQ. The CDR3, cysteine through phenylalanine, is 16 amino acids long. Only CDR3 DNA is held: 48 bases, read in frame from base 1.